A single sample is the source of the 27 T cell receptor beta chains below, sequenced in a study of blood T cell repertoires in COVID-19. Produced via immunoSEQ multiplex PCR; TCRdb's table is partial and in-frame only. The table includes fewer than 300,000 clones, roughly 86% detected once. The specimen sequenced was peripheral blood. The source of these receptors is a middle-aged man who had recovered from COVID-19.

The J gene is TRBJ2-7, the V gene TRBV29-1; 7 bases match TRBD2. The germline V gene has CDR1 SQVTM and CDR2 ANQGSEA. The ends lost 6 bases at V and 4 bases at J; junction bases unmatched: 12. This CDR3 is built from 14 residues. The CDR3 reads CSVAGDRRAYEQYF. The CDR3 nucleotides are TGCAGCGTCGCGGGGGACCGACGAGCTTACGAGCAGTACTTC.

The CDR3 loop reads CASSPPGASYTF. The CDR3 nucleotides are TGTGCCAGCTCACCACCGGGGGCGAGCTACACCTTC. The V and J genes are TRBV18 and TRBJ1-2; tentative D call: TRBD1 (6 bases). The CDR3 sequence is 12 residues long. Germline CDR1 reads KGHSH; CDR2 reads LQKENI. V lost 0 bases, J lost 9 bases, and 8 bases lay in between.

CDR3 region: CASSVGTGMVYNEQFF. The DNA for the CDR3 is TGTGCCAGCAGTGTGGGGACAGGGATGGTCTACAATGAGCAGTTCTTC. The chain employs TRBV2 and TRBJ2-1; TRBD1 agrees at 9 bases. The CDR3 contains 16 residues. V was clipped by 4 bases and J by 3 bases; unmatched bases: 7. Germline assignment: CDR1 SNHLY and CDR2 FYNNEI.

The chain couples TRBV19 to TRBJ1-1; no definite D call. Germline-derived CDR1 and CDR2 are LNHDA and SQIVND (reference sequence). Trimming stripped 4 bases from V and 8 bases from J, with 8 bases between. The CDR3 consists of 11 residues. The DNA for the CDR3 is TGTGCCAGTAGTACCCTGCTAGAAGCTTTCTTT. Its translation is CASSTLLEAFF.

CDR3 sequence: CASSDWGTHNEQFF. CDR3 nucleotide sequence: TGTGCCAGCAGTGACTGGGGGACTCACAATGAGCAGTTCTTC. The V call is TRBV6-4, the J call TRBJ2-1; maybe TRBD2 (6 bases). The CDR3 spans 14 residues. V lost 1 base, J lost 5 bases, and 9 bases lay in between. Per germline, CDR1 MRHNA and CDR2 SNTAGT.

This clone was seen just once. The V gene is TRBV7-2, the J gene TRBJ2-3; possible D gene TRBD2, 5 bases. Germline assignment: CDR1 SGHTA and CDR2 FQGNSA. This CDR3 spans 15 amino acids. V dropped 0 bases and J dropped 8 bases, with 15 bases sitting between them. The CDR3 reads CASSLAFKAGGTQYF. CDR3 nucleotides: TGTGCCAGCAGCTTAGCGTTTAAGGCGGGCGGTACGCAGTATTTT.

This clone was observed once. The V gene is TRBV5-4, the J gene TRBJ2-4, with 7 nucleotides matching TRBD1. This CDR3 region has 15 residues. Germline V gene sequence: CDR1 SGHNT, CDR2 YYREEE (reference sequence). With V trimmed by 1 base and J by 4 bases, 5 bases remained unmatched. CDR3 nucleotide sequence: TGTGCCAGCAGCTTGCGGGTACAGGGGAAAAACATTCAGTACTTC. The encoded protein is CASSLRVQGKNIQYF.

This rearrangement joins TRBV7-3 to TRBJ2-7; 9 nucleotides agree with TRBD2. Trimming took 4 bases from V and 3 from J; bases not matched to a gene: 4. Per the germline V gene, CDR1 is SGHTA and CDR2 is FQGTGA. The CDR3 runs 14 residues. This CDR3 reads CASSSMTSGYEQYF. The CDR3 nucleotides are TGTGCCAGCAGCTCGATGACTAGCGGCTACGAGCAGTACTTC.

V is TRBV4-3 and J is TRBJ1-3, with D uncertain. V lost 0 bases and J 4 bases, leaving 13 bases between the germline ends. CDR3 length: 16 residues. Looked up from germline, CDR1 is LGHNA and CDR2 is YSLEER. The CDR3 DNA follows: TGCGCCAGCAGCCAAGATCGCGGGGTAGCAGGAAACACCATATATTTT. Amino acid sequence: CASSQDRGVAGNTIYF.

The rearrangement uses TRBV10-3 and TRBJ2-7; D is undetermined. The V gene's germline CDR1 is ENHRY and CDR2 SYGVKD. The CDR3 contains 11 residues. Trimming took off 8 bases at V and 4 bases at J, with 9 bases between the two ends. CDR3 coding DNA: TGTGCCATCGCCGACGGGTACGAGCAGTACTTC. Its protein is CAIADGYEQYF.

The rearrangement links TRBV2 to TRBJ1-3; D not resolved. The CDR3 spans 13 residues. Trimming took off 8 bases at V and 0 bases at J, with 8 bases between the two ends. CDR1 SNHLY and CDR2 FYNNEI come from the germline V gene. CDR3 bases: TGTGCCAGCTATCACTTCTCTGGAAACACCATATATTTT. It codes for CASYHFSGNTIYF.

The CDR3 DNA is TGTGCCAGCAGCCGGGTGGCAGGGGGCGGGGAAGAGACCCAGTACTTC. Translation gives CASSRVAGGGEETQYF. The chain recombines TRBV5-4 with TRBJ2-5; 8 bases are shared with TRBD1. V lost 4 bases, J lost 3 bases, and 11 bases stayed unmatched. The CDR3 contains 16 residues. Germline V CDR1 and CDR2: SGHNT, YYREEE (reference sequence). The whole variable domain, remainder taken from reference TRBV5-4 and TRBJ2-5, is ETGVTQSPTHLIKTRGQQVTLRCSSQSGHNTVSWYQQALGQGPQFIFQYYREEENGRGNFPPRFSGLQFPNYSSELNVNALELDDSALYLCASSRVAGGGEETQYFGPGTRLLVL.

This chain links TRBV7-6 with TRBJ2-1, with no clear D. V was trimmed by 1 base and J by 6 bases, leaving 4 bases between them. The CDR3 is 12 amino acids. Germline values: CDR1 SGHVS, CDR2 FNYEAQ. The CDR3 DNA is TGTGCCAGCAGCTTAGGAGTCAATGAGCAGTTCTTC. Translated: CASSLGVNEQFF. The full variable domain, its missing parts supplied by reference TRBV7-6 and TRBJ2-1, is GAGVSQSPRYKVTKRGQDVALRCDPISGHVSLYWYRQALGQGPEFLTYFNYEAQQDKSGLPNDRFSAERPEGSISTLTIQRTEQRDSAMYRCASSLGVNEQFFGPGTRLTVL.

The rearrangement links TRBV4-3 to TRBJ2-3, with 9 nucleotides matching TRBD2. The CDR3 has 20 residues. Germline trimming cut 0 bases from V and 1 base from J; bases unmatched to any gene: 14. Germline CDR1 reads LGHNA; CDR2 reads YSLEER. CDR3 loop: CASSQDGAGGGLRGTDTQYF. Here the CDR3 DNA reads TGCGCCAGCAGCCAAGATGGGGCGGGAGGGGGTCTTAGGGGCACAGATACGCAGTATTTT.

The J gene is TRBJ2-7, the V gene TRBV2; 7 positions match TRBD1. Germline V gene lookup returns CDR1 SNHLY and CDR2 FYNNEI. V trimming: 8 bases; J trimming: 6 bases; junction bases outside the gene matches: 16. The CDR3 totals 15 residues. CDR3 DNA: TGTGCCAGCCCCGACAGGGCTCTCCCCCCTCTCGAGCAGTACTTC. Protein sequence: CASPDRALPPLEQYF.

This clone turned up a few times. The chain has TRBV20-1 and TRBJ1-2; TRBD1 aligns across 11 bases. Germline V gives CDR1 DFQATT, CDR2 SNEGSKA (reference sequence). This CDR3 contains 14 residues. With V trimmed by 3 bases and J by 4 bases, 4 bases remained unmatched. The CDR3 nucleotides read TGCAGTGCTAGTAGGACAGGGGGCGCCTATGGCTACACCTTC. Its translation is CSASRTGGAYGYTF.

The chain combines TRBV6-5 with TRBJ1-2; the D is unclear. Germline values: CDR1 MNHEY, CDR2 SVGAGI. V was cut by 5 bases and J by 5 bases, with 12 bases left in between. The CDR3 runs 13 residues. This CDR3 is CASSIRHGYGYTF. Here the CDR3 DNA reads TGTGCCAGCAGTATAAGACATGGTTATGGCTACACCTTC.

V gene TRBV7-9 combines with J gene TRBJ2-5, with 13 bases aligning to TRBD2. There are 16 residues in the CDR3. V was clipped by 4 bases and J by 5 bases; unmatched bases: 7. CDR1 is SEHNR, CDR2 FQNEAQ, per germline (reference sequence). CDR3 region: CASSSSWGLAGETQYF. The DNA of the CDR3 is TGTGCCAGCAGCTCTAGCTGGGGACTAGCGGGGGAGACCCAGTACTTC.

With respect to this clone: At one end, the junction sequence differs from germline, possibly due to a read error. The sample has other DNA sequences that encode this CDR3 too. V is TRBV5-1 and J is TRBJ1-6; 8 bases match TRBD1. The germline CDR1 and CDR2 sequences are SGHRS and YFSETQ. The CDR3 contains 17 residues. The CDR3 nucleotides read TGCGCCAGCAGCTCGATACCGGACAGGGTCTATAATTCACCCCTTCACTTT. This gives the protein CASSSIPDRVYNSPLHF.

The J gene is TRBJ2-7, the V gene TRBV7-8; 7 bases match TRBD2. The V gene end was trimmed by 8 bases and the J gene end by 1 base; junction bases not matched to a gene: 5. Germline CDR1 and CDR2: SGHVS and FQNEAQ. The CDR3 length is 13 residues. The DNA for the CDR3 is TGTGCCAGCGAATTGGGGGGGTCCTACGAGCAGTACTTC. The encoded protein is CASELGGSYEQYF. The whole variable domain, remainder taken from reference TRBV7-8 and TRBJ2-7, is GAGVSQSPRYKVAKRGQDVALRCDPISGHVSLFWYQQALGQGPEFLTYFQNEAQLDKSGLPSDRFFAERPEGSVSTLKIQRTQQEDSAVYLCASELGGSYEQYFGPGTRLTVT.

V is TRBV10-3 and J is TRBJ1-1, with a weak D call TRBD1 (6 bases). V was clipped by 2 bases and J by 5 bases, with 9 bases between them. The CDR3 loop spans 13 amino acids. Per germline, CDR1 ENHRY and CDR2 SYGVKD. For the CDR3, the DNA is TGTGCCATCAGTGAGACAGGGATAACTGAAGCTTTCTTT. This gives the protein CAISETGITEAFF.

The V gene is TRBV19, the J gene TRBJ2-2; 7 bases align to TRBD1. This CDR3 has 17 amino acids. The junction had 15 bases not matched to a gene; V was cut back by 4 bases and J by 7 bases. Looked up from germline, CDR1 is LNHDA and CDR2 is SQIVND (reference sequence). For the CDR3, the DNA is TGTGCCAGTAGTAAGGGGCCCGCGAGGGGGCGAGGCGGGGAGCTGTTTTTT. Protein product: CASSKGPARGRGGELFF.

The rearrangement uses TRBV7-2 and TRBJ1-4, with D hard to call. The CDR3 covers 13 residues. V was pared by 2 bases and J by 8 bases, with 9 bases between. Germline V lookup: CDR1 SGHTA, CDR2 FQGNSA. The CDR3 coding sequence is TGTGCCAGCAGCTTAATTTTCGAGGAAAAACTGTTTTTT. This codes for CASSLIFEEKLFF. Full variable domain (remainder filled in from reference TRBV7-2 and TRBJ1-4): GAGVSQSPSNKVTEKGKDVELRCDPISGHTALYWYRQSLGQGLEFLIYFQGNSAPDKSGLPSDRFSAERTGGSVSTLTIQRTQQEDSAVYLCASSLIFEEKLFFGSGTQLSVL.

The rearrangement joins TRBV15 to TRBJ2-7; TRBD1 is a possible D gene (7 bases). Trimming shortened V by 3 bases and J by 3 bases, and 18 bases separated the two germline ends. The CDR3 contains 16 residues. Germline lookup yields CDR1 LNHNV and CDR2 YYDKDF (reference sequence). The CDR3 bases are TGTGCCACCAGCAGGGGTTTGACAGGGAGGTTCTACGAGCAGTACTTC. Encoded protein: CATSRGLTGRFYEQYF.

This chain links TRBV15 with TRBJ2-5; possible D gene TRBD1, 5 bases. V lost 0 bases, J lost 4 bases, and 12 bases lay in between. The CDR3 is 15 amino acids. Per germline, CDR1 LNHNV and CDR2 YYDKDF (reference sequence). This CDR3 is CATSRDLGVVETQYF. For the CDR3, the DNA is TGTGCCACCAGCAGAGATCTAGGGGTTGTAGAGACCCAGTACTTC.

This chain uses TRBV6-6 with TRBJ2-5; 11 nucleotides match TRBD1. This CDR3 has 15 amino acids. Losses at the gene ends were 4 bases for V and 5 bases for J; bases not matched to a gene: 6. Per germline, CDR1 MNHNY and CDR2 SVGAGI (reference sequence). CDR3 nucleotides: TGTGCCAGCAGTTCCCGGGACAGGGGGAAGGAGACCCAGTACTTC. Its translation: CASSSRDRGKETQYF.

This chain joins TRBV27 and TRBJ1-2; D possibly corresponds to TRBD1 (5 bases). Germline V gene data show CDR1 as MNHEY and CDR2 as SMNVEV (reference sequence). Trimming cost V 5 bases and J 4 bases, with 11 bases left between them. The CDR3 covers 13 residues. The CDR3 sequence is CASSPRQSYGYTF. Written as DNA, the CDR3 is TGTGCCAGCAGTCCCCGACAGTCCTATGGCTACACCTTC.